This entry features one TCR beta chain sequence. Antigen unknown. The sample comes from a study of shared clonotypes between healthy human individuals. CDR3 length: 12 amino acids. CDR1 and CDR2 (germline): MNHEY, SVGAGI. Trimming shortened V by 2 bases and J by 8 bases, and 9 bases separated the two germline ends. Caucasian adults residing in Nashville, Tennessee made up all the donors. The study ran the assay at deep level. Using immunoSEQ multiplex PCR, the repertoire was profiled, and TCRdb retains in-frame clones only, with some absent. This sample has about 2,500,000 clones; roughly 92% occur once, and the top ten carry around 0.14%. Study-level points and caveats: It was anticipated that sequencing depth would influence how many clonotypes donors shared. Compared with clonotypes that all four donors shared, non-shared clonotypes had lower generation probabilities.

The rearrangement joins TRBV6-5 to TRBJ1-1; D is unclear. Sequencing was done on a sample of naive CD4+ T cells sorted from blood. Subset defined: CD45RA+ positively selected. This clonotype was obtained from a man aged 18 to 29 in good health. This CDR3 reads CASSYGVGEAFF. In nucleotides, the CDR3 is TGTGCCAGCAGTTACGGCGTTGGGGAAGCTTTCTTT.